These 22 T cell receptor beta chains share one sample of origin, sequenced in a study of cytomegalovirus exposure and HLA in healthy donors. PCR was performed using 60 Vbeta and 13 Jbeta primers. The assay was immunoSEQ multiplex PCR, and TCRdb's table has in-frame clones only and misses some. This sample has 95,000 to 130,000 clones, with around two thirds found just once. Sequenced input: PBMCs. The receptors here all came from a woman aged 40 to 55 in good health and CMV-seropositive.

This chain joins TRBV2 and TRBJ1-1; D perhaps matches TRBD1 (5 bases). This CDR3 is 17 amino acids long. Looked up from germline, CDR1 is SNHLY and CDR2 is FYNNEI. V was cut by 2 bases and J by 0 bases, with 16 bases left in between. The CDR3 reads CASSEYEVRQLNTEAFF. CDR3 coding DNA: TGTGCCAGCAGTGAATATGAGGTGAGACAGCTGAACACTGAAGCTTTCTTT.

CDR3: CASSYPSLGTGELFF. The CDR3 nucleotides are TGTGCCAGCAGTTACCCTAGTTTGGGCACCGGGGAGCTGTTTTTT. V is TRBV6-5 and J is TRBJ2-2; D gene ambiguous. Germline V gene lookup returns CDR1 MNHEY and CDR2 SVGAGI. The CDR3 totals 15 residues. The V end was cut by 2 bases, the J end by 4 bases, with 11 bases between.

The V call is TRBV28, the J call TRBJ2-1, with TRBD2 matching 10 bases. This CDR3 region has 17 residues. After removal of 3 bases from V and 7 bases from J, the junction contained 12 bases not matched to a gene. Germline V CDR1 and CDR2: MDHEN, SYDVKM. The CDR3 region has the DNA TGTGCCAGCAGTTTGGGCAACCTAGCGGGAGTGCGGAATGAGCAGTTCTTC. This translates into CASSLGNLAGVRNEQFF.

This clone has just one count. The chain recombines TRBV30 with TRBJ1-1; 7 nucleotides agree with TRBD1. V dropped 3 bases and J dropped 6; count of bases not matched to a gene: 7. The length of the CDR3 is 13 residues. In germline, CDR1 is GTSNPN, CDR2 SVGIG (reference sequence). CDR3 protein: CAWSRGQRAEAFF. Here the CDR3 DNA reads TGTGCCTGGAGCCGGGGACAGAGGGCTGAAGCTTTCTTT.

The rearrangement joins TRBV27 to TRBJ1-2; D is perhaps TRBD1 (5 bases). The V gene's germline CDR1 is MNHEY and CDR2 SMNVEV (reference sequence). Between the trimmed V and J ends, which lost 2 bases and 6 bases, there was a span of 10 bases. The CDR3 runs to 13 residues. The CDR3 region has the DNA TGTGCCAGCAGTTTAAGATCGGGGGATGGCTACACCTTC. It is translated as CASSLRSGDGYTF.

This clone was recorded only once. The CDR3 coding sequence is TGTGCCAGCAGCTTATGGCCCGATTTGGCGGGAGGGCCGGAGACCCAGTACTTC. Protein product: CASSLWPDLAGGPETQYF. This chain joins TRBV7-2 and TRBJ2-5, with 9 nucleotides matching TRBD2. Germline CDR1 is SGHTA and CDR2 is FQGNSA. The length of the CDR3 is 18 residues. After removal of 2 bases from V and 5 bases from J, the junction contained 15 bases not matched to a gene.

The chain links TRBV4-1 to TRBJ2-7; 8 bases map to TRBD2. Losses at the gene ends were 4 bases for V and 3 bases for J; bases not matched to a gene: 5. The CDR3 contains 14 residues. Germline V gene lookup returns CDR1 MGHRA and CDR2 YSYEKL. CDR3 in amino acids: CASSPGLVGYEQYF. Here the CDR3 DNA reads TGCGCCAGCAGCCCGGGACTAGTGGGCTACGAGCAGTACTTC.

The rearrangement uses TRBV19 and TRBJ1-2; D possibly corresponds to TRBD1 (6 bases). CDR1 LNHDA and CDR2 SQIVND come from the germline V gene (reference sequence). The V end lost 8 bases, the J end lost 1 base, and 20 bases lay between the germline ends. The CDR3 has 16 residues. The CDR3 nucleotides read TGTGCCAGTGCCGCCGGGACACCTGAAATTAACTATGGCTACACCTTC. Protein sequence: CASAAGTPEINYGYTF.

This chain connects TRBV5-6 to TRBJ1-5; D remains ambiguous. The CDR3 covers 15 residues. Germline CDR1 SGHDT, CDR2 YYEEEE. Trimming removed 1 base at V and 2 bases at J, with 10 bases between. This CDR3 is CASSLRGLGNQPQHF. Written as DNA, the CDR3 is TGTGCCAGCAGCTTGAGAGGCTTAGGCAATCAGCCCCAGCATTTT.

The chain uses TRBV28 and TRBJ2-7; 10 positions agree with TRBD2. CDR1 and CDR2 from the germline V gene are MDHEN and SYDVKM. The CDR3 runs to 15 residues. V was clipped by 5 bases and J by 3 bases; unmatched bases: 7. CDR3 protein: CASSVPGLAYYEQYF. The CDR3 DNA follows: TGTGCCAGCAGTGTTCCGGGACTAGCGTACTACGAGCAGTACTTC.

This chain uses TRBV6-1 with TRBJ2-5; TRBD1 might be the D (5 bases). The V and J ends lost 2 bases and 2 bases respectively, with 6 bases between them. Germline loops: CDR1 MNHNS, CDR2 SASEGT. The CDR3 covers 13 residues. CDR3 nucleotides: TGTGCCAGCAGTGAACAGGGTCAAGAGACCCAGTACTTC. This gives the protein CASSEQGQETQYF.

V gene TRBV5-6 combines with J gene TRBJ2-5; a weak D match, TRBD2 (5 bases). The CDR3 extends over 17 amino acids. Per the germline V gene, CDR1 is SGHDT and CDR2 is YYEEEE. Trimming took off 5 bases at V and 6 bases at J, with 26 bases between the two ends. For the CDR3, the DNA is TGTGCCAGCAGGCCTACTAGGACCCTAGCCACCCTGAAGACCCAGTACTTC. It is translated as CASRPTRTLATLKTQYF.

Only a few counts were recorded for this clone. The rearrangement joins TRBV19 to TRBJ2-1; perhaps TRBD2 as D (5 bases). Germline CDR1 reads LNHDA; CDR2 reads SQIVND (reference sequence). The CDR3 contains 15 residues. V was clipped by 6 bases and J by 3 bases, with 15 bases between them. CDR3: CASSPHSGYYNEQFF. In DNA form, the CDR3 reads TGTGCCAGTAGCCCACACAGCGGATACTACAATGAGCAGTTCTTC.

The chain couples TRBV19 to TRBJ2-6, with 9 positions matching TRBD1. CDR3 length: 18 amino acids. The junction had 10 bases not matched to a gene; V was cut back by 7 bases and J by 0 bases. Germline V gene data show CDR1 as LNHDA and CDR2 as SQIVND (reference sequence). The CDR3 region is CASTLGTGSFSGANVLTF. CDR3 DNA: TGTGCCAGTACCTTGGGGACAGGGTCCTTCTCTGGGGCCAACGTCCTGACTTTC.

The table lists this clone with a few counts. The CDR3 loop is CASRQSYNSPLHF. The DNA of the CDR3 is TGTGCCAGCAGGCAGTCCTATAATTCACCCCTCCACTTT. The rearrangement links TRBV2 to TRBJ1-6; D not certain. This CDR3 comprises 13 residues. V was clipped by 6 bases and J by 1 base, with 4 bases between them. Germline-derived CDR1 and CDR2 are SNHLY and FYNNEI.

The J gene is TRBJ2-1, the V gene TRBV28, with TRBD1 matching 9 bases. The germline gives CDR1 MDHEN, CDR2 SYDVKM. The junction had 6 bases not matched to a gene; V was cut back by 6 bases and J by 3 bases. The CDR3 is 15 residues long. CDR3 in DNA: TGTGCCAGCAGGCGTACAGGGGGCCACTACAATGAGCAGTTCTTC. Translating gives CASRRTGGHYNEQFF.

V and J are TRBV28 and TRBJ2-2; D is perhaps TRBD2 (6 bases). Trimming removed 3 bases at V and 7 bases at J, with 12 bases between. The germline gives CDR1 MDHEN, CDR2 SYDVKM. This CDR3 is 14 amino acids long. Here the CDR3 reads CASSLVVGGGELFF. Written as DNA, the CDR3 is TGTGCCAGCAGTTTGGTCGTCGGGGGCGGGGAGCTGTTTTTT.

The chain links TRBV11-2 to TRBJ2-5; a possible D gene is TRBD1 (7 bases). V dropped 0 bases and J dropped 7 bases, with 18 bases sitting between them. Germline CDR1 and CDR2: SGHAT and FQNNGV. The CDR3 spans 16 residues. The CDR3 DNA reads TGTGCCAGCAGCTTAGAGCAGGGGGTTCCGCGGGGGACCCAGTACTTC. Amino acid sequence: CASSLEQGVPRGTQYF.

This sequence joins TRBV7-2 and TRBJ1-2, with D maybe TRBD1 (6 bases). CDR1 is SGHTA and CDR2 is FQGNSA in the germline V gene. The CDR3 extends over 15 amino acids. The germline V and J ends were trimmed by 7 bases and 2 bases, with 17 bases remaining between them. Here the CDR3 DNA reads TGTGCCAGCACCAACGCCGGGGGGCTCAACTATGGCTACACCTTC. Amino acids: CASTNAGGLNYGYTF.

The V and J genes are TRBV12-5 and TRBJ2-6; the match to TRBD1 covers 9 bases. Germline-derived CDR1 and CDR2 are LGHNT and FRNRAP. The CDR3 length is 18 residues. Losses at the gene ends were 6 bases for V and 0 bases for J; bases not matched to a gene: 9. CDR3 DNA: TGTGCTAGTGGCGGGGACAGGGTAAAAGCCTCTGGGGCCAACGTCCTGACTTTC. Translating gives CASGGDRVKASGANVLTF.

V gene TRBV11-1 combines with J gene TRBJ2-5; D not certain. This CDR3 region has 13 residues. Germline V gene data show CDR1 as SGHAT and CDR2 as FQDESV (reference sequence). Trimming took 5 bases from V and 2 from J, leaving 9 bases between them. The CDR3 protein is CASSKAPQETQYF. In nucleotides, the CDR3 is TGTGCCAGCAGCAAAGCCCCGCAAGAGACCCAGTACTTC.

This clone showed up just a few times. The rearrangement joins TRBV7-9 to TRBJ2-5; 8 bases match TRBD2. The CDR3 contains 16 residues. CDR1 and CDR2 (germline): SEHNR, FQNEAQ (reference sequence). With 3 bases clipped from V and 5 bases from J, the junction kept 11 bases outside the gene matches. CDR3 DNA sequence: TGTGCCAGCAGCTTTCTCGACGGGAGGGCCTTGGAGACCCAGTACTTC. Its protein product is CASSFLDGRALETQYF.